This T cell receptor (beta chain) was retrieved from a study of spatial heterogeneity in lung cancer. Overall study results and limits: Expanded TCRs classified as ubiquitous or regional were counted, and these counts tracked ubiquitous and regional nonsynonymous mutations, respectively. The recorded estimate of tumor T cell coverage is around 7% for alpha chains and about 13% for beta chains. It was found that expanded intratumoral alpha and beta TCR counts tracked tumor mutation counts.

There are 14 residues in the CDR3. With 7 bases removed from V and 5 bases from J, the gap between germline ends came to 17 bases. This clonotype was seen at least ten times. Its antigen is undetermined. MiXCR was run by TCRdb on the 5' RACE reads, yielding one entry per CDR3 protein. The repertoire includes about 18,000 distinct CDR3 sequences, around 6.5% of them detected once, and 20% to 25% sits in the top ten. Time point: sample taken at primary tumor resection. Sequenced here: lung tumor tissue, sampled at surgery. The chain has TRBV12-3 or TRBV12-4 and TRBJ1-2; D not certain. This receptor was taken from a female donor with early-stage non-small cell lung cancer. CDR3 sequence: CASMPLDSLYGYTF. The CDR3 DNA reads as TGTGCCAGCATGCCTCTGGATTCCCTTTATGGCTACACCTTC.